This T cell receptor (beta chain) was obtained from a study of identical twins. The germline gives CDR1 WSHSY, CDR2 SAAADI. This CDR3 comprises 15 residues. Germline trimming cut 3 bases from V and 3 bases from J; bases unmatched to any gene: 6. TCRdb recomputed calls from the 5' RACE reads with MiXCR, one row per CDR3 protein. The table lists approximately 470,000 distinct CDR3 sequences, about 14% of them singletons. Points from the study as a whole: Findings came from cross-sectional statistics, without long-term follow-up of donors. The study found excess low generation probability among twin-shared out-of-frame alpha sequences. Abundant cord blood beta clonotypes carried fewer insertions; memory repertoires showed none. The authors noted that invariant MAIT and iNKT cells could partly confound zero-insertion analyses.

This clonotype was picked up a small number of times. Antigen specificity is unknown. A further study also used this sample, focusing on yellow fever vaccine responses in identical twins.

Material for sequencing was CD4+ T cells sorted from blood. The gene calls are TRBV10-2 and TRBJ2-5; 8 bases agree with TRBD1. This clonotype originated in a woman between 18 and 30 years old in good health. This CDR3 is CASSESPGQEETQYF. CDR3 nucleotides: TGCGCCAGCAGTGAATCCCCGGGACAGGAAGAGACCCAGTACTTC.